The clone carrying this T cell receptor beta chain was recorded many times. This specimen belongs to a study of regulatory T cells in long-lasting Graves disease. As to time point: newly diagnosed GD, antithyroid drugs for less than 3 months. Construction of the TCR library relied on RNA isolated from PBMCs. Xi'an, China, was home to the endocrinology department that provided patients. Arm-PCR of CDR3 regions and iRepertoire HTBI primers were used to build TCR beta libraries. From the multiplex PCR reads, TCRdb called clonotypes with MiXCR, one entry per CDR3 protein. The sample lists more than 450,000 distinct CDR3 sequences, 12% seen once, with 8.9% in the top ten. These sequences were also reported in another study, on T cells in Graves' hyperthyroidism and ophthalmopathy. From that report: The study defined stable Graves' hyperthyroidism as no ophthalmopathy progression within 18 months. Diagnosis relied on clinical symptoms, serum thyroxine and TRAb, thyroid ultrasound and orbital computed tomography.

The receptor was derived from a woman in her twenties or thirties with Graves disease. The source material was peripheral blood mononuclear cells (PBMCs), sampled at new diagnosis, from a patient treated with antithyroid drugs.

The CDR3 DNA reads TGCGCCAGCAGCTTGGTTAAAGAGCAGTTCTTC. It encodes CASSLVKEQFF. V is TRBV5-1 and J is TRBJ2-1, with unresolved D. Germline V gene sequence: CDR1 SGHRS, CDR2 YFSETQ. Trimming removed 0 bases from V and 10 bases from J, with 5 bases in between. The length of the CDR3 is 11 residues.